This is a list of T cell receptor beta chains from one sample in a study of CD8+CD57+ T cells in acquired aplastic anemia. Each CDR3 protein is one row after TCRdb ran MiXCR on the reads. In the table there are about 200,000 distinct CDR3 sequences, around three fifths of which are singletons. Sequenced material: sorted CD4+, CD8+, or CD8+CD57+ T cells (not recorded which) from PBMCs. These TCRs come from a human donor with aplastic anemia. Both conserved end residues are part of each CDR3. A D gene is named only where the DNA matches it firmly. Clone size appears in some rows only: once, few, many, or a class for an expanded clone.

clone_size	v_call	d_call	j_call	cdr3_aa	cdr3_nt
-	TRBV20-1	-	TRBJ2-3	CSARANEGSADTQYF	TGCAGTGCTAGGGCCAACGAGGGTAGCGCGGATACGCAGTATTTT
-	TRBV25-1	-	TRBJ1-2	CASSDLQYGYTF	TGTGCCAGCAGTGATCTTCAGTATGGCTACACCTTC
-	TRBV6-4	TRBD1	TRBJ1-4	CATRTGSEKLFF	TGTGCCACCCGGACAGGGAGTGAAAAACTGTTTTTT
-	TRBV29-1	TRBD1	TRBJ1-2	CSVEDRDSFDVYGHTF	TGCAGCGTTGAAGATCGGGACAGTTTCGATGTGTATGGCCACACCTTC
many	TRBV2	-	TRBJ1-4	CASSEGGAKDEKLFF	TGTGCCAGCAGTGAAGGGGGGGCGAAGGATGAAAAACTGTTTTTT
-	TRBV9	-	TRBJ2-2	CASRESPGLGTGELFF	TGTGCCAGCAGGGAATCCCCAGGACTCGGCACCGGGGAGCTGTTTTTT
-	TRBV29-1	TRBD2	TRBJ2-5	CSAWGGQETQYF	TGCAGCGCTTGGGGGGGTCAGGAGACCCAGTACTTC
-	TRBV9	TRBD2	TRBJ2-1	CASSLASGSTNEQFF	TGTGCCAGCAGCTTAGCTAGCGGGAGCACGAATGAGCAGTTCTTC
few	TRBV6-1	TRBD2	TRBJ2-1	CASRELAGGSNEQFF	TGTGCCAGCAGGGAACTAGCGGGGGGCAGTAATGAGCAGTTCTTC
-	TRBV7-9	-	TRBJ2-7	CASSPRRPGAYEQYF	TGTGCCAGCAGCCCACGCCGACCCGGGGCCTACGAGCAGTACTTC
-	TRBV9	-	TRBJ2-1	CASSPMDNEQFF	TGTGCCAGCAGCCCTATGGACAATGAGCAGTTCTTC
-	TRBV24-1	TRBD1	TRBJ1-2	CATSASGGSGYTF	TGTGCCACCAGTGCCTCAGGGGGCTCTGGCTACACCTTC